One TCR beta chain is described in this entry. Its target is unknown. This sample is drawn from a study of identical twins. General study points: Among beta out-of-frame sequences, excess sharing between twins appeared weaker.

The CDR3 totals 14 residues. Germline lookup yields CDR1 SGHAT and CDR2 FQNNGV. The V gene end was trimmed by 8 bases and the J gene end by 8 bases; junction bases not matched to a gene: 11. TCRdb passed the 5' RACE reads through MiXCR, listing each CDR3 protein once. Counted here are 700,000 to 950,000 distinct CDR3 sequences, roughly an eighth occurring once; the ten biggest clones make up about 1.5%. These data are also associated with another study on yellow fever vaccine responses in identical twins.

This TCR was recovered from a woman between 18 and 29 years old in good health. The chain links TRBV11-2 to TRBJ1-4; TRBD1 aligns across 7 bases. The specimen sequenced was PBMCs. The CDR3 sequence is CASGGVGQAEKLFF. The CDR3 DNA follows: TGTGCCAGCGGTGGGGTCGGACAGGCGGAAAAACTGTTTTTT.